This is a list of T cell receptor beta chains from one sample in a study of memory CD4+ T cells and cytomegalovirus serostatus. Profiled with immunoSEQ multiplex PCR; TCRdb holds only in-frame clones, not every one. The sample holds fewer than 40,000 clones; approximately 78% are singletons and the top ten take roughly 0.76%. Sequencing used memory CD4+ T cells from blood. The receptors here all came from an adult in good health and CMV-seronegative. CDR3s leave out the opening cysteine and the closing phenylalanine or tryptophan. Each record gives: CDR3 length, V gene, CDR3 protein.

CDR3 length: 11
V gene: TRBV5-1
CDR3 protein: ASNPDTGYEQF

CDR3 length: 13
V gene: TRBV6-5
CDR3 protein: ASTSGTSGANEQF

CDR3 length: 12
V gene: TRBV5-1
CDR3 protein: ASSLGQGNSPLH

CDR3 length: 13
V gene: TRBV6-1
CDR3 protein: ASLGLAGGWYEQY

CDR3 length: 14
V gene: TRBV6-5
CDR3 protein: ASSYDSSGGSYEQY

CDR3 length: 14
V gene: TRBV7-6
CDR3 protein: ASSKSPGTSAETQY

CDR3 length: 14
V gene: TRBV25-1
CDR3 protein: ASSAGGTSYNSPLH

CDR3 length: 12
V gene: TRBV4-1
CDR3 protein: ASSPGLFTDTQY

CDR3 length: 11
V gene: TRBV18
CDR3 protein: ASSEDKSYGYT

CDR3 length: 11
V gene: TRBV30
CDR3 protein: AWSVPGIGGYT

CDR3 length: 10
V gene: TRBV7-2
CDR3 protein: ASSGYRGKLF

CDR3 length: 15
V gene: TRBV12-2
CDR3 protein: ASREHCRGNRNQPQH

CDR3 length: 9
V gene: TRBV5-8
CDR3 protein: ASSLRSGYT

CDR3 length: 13
V gene: TRBV5-4
CDR3 protein: ASEPGGTNTGELF

CDR3 length: 16
V gene: TRBV4-1
CDR3 protein: ASSQEQGAGGPRNEQF